A single TCR beta chain is shown here with its context. Authors' processing steps: Using reference gene primer amplification, nucleated cell counts were estimated. Some clones are missing from TCRdb's copy, which holds only in-frame ones; the method was immunoSEQ multiplex PCR. The V and J calls and clone size were taken over from that table, and D and trimming were inferred from the DNA. The sample lists roughly 70,000 clones, 90% occurring once. The sample comes from a study of blood T cell repertoires in COVID-19. Study information: The United States, Italy and Spain were the sources of the acute and convalescent COVID-19 samples.

Trimming cost V 2 bases and J 4 bases; bases outside gene matches: 7. Germline loops: CDR1 SGDLS, CDR2 YYNGEE. The CDR3 spans 15 residues. The sample was peripheral blood. The clonotype comes from a man over 45 with COVID-19, enrolled during active disease. The chain recombines TRBV9 with TRBJ2-7, with 9 positions matching TRBD2. This chain's CDR3 is CASSVGSGRWYEQYF. The CDR3 region has the DNA TGTGCCAGCAGCGTCGGGAGCGGGAGGTGGTACGAGCAGTACTTC.